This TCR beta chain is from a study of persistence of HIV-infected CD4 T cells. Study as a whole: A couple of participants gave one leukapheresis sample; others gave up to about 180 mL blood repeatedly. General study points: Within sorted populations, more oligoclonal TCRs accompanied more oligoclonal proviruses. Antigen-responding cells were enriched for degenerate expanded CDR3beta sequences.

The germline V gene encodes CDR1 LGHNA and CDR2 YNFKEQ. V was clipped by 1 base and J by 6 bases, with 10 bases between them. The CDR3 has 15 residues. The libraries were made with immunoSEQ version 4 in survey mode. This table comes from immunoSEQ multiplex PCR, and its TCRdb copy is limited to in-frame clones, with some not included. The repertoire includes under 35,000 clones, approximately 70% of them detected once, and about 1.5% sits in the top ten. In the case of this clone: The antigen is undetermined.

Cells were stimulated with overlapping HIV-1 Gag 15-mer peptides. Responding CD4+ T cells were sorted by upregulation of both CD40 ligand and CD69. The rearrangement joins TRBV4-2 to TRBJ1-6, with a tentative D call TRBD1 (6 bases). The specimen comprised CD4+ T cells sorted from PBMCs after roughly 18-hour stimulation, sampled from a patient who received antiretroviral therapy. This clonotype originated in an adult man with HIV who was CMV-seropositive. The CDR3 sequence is CASSQGDTINSPLHF. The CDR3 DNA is TGTGCCAGCAGCCAAGGGGACACGATTAATTCACCCCTCCACTTT.